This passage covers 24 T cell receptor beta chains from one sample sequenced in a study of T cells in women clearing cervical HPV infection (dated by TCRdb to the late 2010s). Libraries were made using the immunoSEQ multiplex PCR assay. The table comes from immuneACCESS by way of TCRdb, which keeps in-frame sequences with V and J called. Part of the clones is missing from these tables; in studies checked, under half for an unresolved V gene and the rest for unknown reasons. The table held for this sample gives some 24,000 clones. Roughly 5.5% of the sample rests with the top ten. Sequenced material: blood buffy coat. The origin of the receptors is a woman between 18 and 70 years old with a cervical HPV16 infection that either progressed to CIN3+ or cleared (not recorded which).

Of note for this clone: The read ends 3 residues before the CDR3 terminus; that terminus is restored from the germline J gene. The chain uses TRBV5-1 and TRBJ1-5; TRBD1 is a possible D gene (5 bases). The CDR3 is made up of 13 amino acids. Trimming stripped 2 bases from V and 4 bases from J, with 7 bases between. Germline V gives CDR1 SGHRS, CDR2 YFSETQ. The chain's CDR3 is CASSFGGNQPQHF. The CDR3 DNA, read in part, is TGCGCCAGCAGCTTCGGGGGGAATCAGCCC. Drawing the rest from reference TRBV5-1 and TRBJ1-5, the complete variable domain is KAGVTQTPRYLIKTRGQQVTLSCSPISGHRSVSWYQQTPGQGLQFLFEYFSETQRNKGNFPGRFSGRQFSNSRSEMNVSTLELGDSALYLCASSFGGNQPQHFGDGTRLSIL.

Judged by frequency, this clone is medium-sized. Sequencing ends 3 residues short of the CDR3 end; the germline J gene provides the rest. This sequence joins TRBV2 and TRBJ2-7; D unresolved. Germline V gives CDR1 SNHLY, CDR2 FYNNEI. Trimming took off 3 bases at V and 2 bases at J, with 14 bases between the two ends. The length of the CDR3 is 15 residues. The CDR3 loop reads CASSDSVIFAYEQYF. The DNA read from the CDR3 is TGTGCCAGCAGTGACTCGGTAATCTTCGCCTACGAG.

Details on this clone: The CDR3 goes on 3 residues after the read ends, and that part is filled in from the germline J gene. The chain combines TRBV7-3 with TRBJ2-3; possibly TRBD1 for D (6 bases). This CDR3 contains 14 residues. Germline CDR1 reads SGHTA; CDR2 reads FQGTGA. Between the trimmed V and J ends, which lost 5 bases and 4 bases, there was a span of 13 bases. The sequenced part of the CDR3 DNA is TGTGCCAGCAGCCCAATCCACAGGGCAGATACG. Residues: CASSPIHRADT. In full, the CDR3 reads CASSPIHRADTQYF.

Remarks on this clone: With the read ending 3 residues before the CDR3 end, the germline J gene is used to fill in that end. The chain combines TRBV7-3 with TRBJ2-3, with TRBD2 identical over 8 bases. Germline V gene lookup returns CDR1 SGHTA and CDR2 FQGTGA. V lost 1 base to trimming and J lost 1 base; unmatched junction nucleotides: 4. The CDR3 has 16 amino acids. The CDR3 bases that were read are TGTGCCAGCAGCTTAATGGGGCGGGGGGGCACAGATACG. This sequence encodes CASSLMGRGGTDT. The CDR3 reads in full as CASSLMGRGGTDTQYF.

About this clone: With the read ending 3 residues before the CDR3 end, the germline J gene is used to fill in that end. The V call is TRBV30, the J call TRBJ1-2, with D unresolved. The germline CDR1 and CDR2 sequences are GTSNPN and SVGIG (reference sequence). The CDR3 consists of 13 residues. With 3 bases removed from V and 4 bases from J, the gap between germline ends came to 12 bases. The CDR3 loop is CAWSQALGYGYTF. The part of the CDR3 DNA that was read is TGTGCCTGGAGCCAGGCCTTGGGCTATGGC.

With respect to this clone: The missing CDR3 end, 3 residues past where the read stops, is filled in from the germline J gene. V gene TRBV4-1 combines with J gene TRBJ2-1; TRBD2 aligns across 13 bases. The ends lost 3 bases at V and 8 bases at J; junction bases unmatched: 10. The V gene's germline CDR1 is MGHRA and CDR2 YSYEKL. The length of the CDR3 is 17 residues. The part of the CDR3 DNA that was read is TGCGCCAGCAGCCACCTAAGACTAGCGGGAGGAGACGATGAG. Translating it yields CASSHLRLAGGDDE. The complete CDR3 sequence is CASSHLRLAGGDDEQFF.

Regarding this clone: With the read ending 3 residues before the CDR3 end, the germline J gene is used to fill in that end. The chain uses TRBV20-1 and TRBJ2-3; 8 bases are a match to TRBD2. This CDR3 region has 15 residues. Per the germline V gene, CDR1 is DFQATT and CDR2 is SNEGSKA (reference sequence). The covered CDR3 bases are TGCAGTGCCCGGGATGGTAGCGGGGCTAAAGAGACG. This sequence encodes CSARDGSGAKET. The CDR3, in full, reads CSARDGSGAKETQYF.

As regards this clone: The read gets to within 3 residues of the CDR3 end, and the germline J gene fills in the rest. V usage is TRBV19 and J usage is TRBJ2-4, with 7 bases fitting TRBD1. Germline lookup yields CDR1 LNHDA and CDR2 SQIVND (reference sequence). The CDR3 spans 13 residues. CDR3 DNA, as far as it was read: TGTGCCAGTAGTATCACAGGGGCATCTGGT. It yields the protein CASSITGASG. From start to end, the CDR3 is CASSITGASGQYF.

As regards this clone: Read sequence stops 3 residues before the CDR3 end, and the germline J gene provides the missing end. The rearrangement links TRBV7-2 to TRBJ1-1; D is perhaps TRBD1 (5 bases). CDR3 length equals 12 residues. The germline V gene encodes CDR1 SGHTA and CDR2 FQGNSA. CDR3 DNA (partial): TGTGCCAGCACCCTGGGGGGGATCGGA. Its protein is CASTLGGIG. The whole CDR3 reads CASTLGGIGAFF.

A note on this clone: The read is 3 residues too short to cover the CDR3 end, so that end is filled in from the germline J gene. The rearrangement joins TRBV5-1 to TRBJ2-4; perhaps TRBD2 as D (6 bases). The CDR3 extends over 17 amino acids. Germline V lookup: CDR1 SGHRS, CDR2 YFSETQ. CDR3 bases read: TGCGCCAGCAGCTTGGGAAAACTAGCCCGGGAGCAAGAGACT. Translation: CASSLGKLAREQET. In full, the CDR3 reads CASSLGKLAREQETQYF.

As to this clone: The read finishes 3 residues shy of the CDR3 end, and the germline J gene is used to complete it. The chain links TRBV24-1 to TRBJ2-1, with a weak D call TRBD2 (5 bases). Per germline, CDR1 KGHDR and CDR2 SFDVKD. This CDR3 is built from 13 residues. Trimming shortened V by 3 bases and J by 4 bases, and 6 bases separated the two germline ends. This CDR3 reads CATSDGGYNEQFF. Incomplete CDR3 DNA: TGTGCCACCAGTGATGGCGGGTACAATGAG.

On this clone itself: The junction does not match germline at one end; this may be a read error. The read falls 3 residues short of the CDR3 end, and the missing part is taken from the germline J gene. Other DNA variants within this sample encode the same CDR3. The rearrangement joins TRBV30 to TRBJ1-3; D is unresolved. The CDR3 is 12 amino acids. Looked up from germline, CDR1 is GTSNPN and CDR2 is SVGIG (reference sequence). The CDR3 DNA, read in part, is TGTGCCTGGTCACGACAAGGAAACACG. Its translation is CAWSRQGNT. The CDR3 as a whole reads CAWSRQGNTIYF.

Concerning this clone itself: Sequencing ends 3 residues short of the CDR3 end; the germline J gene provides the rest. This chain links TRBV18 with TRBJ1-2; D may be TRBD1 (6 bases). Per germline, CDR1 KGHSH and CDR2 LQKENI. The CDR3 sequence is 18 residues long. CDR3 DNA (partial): TGTGCCAGCTCACCATTTCCTAGCGGGGGGCCAACTAACGATACC. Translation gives CASSPFPSGGPTNDT. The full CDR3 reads CASSPFPSGGPTNDTYTF.

The CDR3 sequence: CASSQAGNHEQYF. The DNA read from the CDR3 is TGTGCCAGCAGCCAAGCGGGGAACCACGAG. The chain recombines TRBV4-2 with TRBJ2-7; TRBD2 might be the D (5 bases). With the read ending 3 residues before the CDR3 end, the germline J gene is used to fill in that end. This CDR3 contains 13 residues. Germline V gives CDR1 LGHNA, CDR2 YNFKEQ. V lost 1 base and J 5 bases, leaving 9 bases between the germline ends.

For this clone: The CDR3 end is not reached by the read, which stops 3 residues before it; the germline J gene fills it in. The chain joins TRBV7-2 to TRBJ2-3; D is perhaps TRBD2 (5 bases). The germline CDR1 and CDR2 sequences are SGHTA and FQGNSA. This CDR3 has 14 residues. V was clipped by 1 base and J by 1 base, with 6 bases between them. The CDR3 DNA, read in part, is TGTGCCAGCAGCTTAGTTAGCGGCACAGATACG. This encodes CASSLVSGTDT. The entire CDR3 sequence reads CASSLVSGTDTQYF.

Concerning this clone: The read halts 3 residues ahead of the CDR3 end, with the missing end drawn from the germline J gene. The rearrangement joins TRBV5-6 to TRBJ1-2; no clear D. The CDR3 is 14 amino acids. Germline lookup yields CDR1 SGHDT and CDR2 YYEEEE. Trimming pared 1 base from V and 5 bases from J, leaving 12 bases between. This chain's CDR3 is CASSLYGVIYGYTF. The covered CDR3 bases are TGTGCCAGCAGCTTGTACGGGGTAATTTATGGC.

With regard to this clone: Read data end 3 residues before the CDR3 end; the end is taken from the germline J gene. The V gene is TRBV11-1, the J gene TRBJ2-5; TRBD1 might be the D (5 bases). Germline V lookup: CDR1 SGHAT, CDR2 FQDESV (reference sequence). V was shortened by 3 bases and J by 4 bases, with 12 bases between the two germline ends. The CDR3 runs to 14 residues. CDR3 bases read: TGTGCCAGCAGCTTTGAGTTCAGGGTAGAGACC. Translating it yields CASSFEFRVET. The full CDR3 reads CASSFEFRVETQYF.

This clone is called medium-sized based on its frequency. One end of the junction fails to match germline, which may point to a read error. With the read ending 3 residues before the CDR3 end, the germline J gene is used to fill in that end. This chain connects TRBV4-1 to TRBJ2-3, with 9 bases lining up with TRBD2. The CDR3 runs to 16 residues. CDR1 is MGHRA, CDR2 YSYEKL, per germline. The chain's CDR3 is CTSSPLREGCTDTQYF. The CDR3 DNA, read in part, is TGCACCAGCAGCCCTCTGCGGGAGGGATGCACAGATACG.

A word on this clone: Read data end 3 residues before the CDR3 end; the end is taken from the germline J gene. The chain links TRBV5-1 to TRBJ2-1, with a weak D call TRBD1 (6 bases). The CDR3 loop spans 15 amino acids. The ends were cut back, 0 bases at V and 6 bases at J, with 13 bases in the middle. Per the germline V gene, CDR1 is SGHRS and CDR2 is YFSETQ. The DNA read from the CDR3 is TGCGCCAGCAGCTTGGAAGGACAGCTATCCAATGAG. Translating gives CASSLEGQLSNE. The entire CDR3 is CASSLEGQLSNEQFF.

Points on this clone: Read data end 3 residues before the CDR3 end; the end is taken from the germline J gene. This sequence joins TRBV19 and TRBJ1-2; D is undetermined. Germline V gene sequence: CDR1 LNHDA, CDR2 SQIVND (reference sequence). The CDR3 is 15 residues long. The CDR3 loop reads CASSIVLAGALDYTF. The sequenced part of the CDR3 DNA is TGTGCCAGTAGTATAGTCCTAGCGGGAGCTCTCGAC.

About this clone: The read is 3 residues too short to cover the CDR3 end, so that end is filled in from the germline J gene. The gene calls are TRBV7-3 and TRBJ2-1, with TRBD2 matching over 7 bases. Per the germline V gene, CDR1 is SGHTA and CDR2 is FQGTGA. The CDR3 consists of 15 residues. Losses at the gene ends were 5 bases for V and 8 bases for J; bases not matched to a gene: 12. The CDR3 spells CASSLGDSGLDEQFF. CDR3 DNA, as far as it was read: TGTGCCAGCAGCCTCGGGGATAGCGGGCTCGATGAG.

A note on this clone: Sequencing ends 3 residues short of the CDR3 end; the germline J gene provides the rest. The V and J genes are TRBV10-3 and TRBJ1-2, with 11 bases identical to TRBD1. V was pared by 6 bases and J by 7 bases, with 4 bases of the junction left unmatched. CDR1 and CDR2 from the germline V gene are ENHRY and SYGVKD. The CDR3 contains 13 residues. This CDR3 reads CAISPGQGVGYTF. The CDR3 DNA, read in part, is TGTGCCATCAGCCCGGGACAGGGGGTTGGC.

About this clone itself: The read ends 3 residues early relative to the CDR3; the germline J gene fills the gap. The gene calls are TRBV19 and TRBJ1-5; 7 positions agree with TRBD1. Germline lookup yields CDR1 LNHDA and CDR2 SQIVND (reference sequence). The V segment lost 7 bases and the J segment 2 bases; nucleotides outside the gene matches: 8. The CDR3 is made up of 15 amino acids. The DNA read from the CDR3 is TGTGCCAGTACCACAGGGGTCTCGGGCAATCAGCCC. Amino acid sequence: CASTTGVSGNQP. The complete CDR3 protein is CASTTGVSGNQPQHF.

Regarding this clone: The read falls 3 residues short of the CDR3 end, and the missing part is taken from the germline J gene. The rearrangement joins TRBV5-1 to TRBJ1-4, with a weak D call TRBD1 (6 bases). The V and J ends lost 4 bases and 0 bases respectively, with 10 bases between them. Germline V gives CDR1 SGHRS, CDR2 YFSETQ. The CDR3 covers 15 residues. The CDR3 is CASSTGTTTNEKLFF. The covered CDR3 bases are TGCGCCAGCAGCACCGGGACAACAACTAATGAAAAA.